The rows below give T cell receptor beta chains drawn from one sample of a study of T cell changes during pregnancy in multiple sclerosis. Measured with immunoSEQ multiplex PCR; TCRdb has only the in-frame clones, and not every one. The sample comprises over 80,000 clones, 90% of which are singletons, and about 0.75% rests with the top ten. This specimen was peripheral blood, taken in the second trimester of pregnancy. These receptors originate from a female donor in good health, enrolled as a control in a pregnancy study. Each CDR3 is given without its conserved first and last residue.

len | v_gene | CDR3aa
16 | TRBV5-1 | ASSSGLAGGPKYNEQF
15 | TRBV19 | ASSIDRVTGGYQPQH
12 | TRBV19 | ASSPRGANQPQH
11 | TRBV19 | ASRQGENTEAF
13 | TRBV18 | ASSPGQGSNQPQH
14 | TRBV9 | ASSIPFLSGANVLT
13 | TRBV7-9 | ASSLRSGDGEKLF
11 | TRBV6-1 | ASSDRWDQPQH
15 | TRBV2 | ASSETRDRVVNTEAF
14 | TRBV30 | AWSRWLAEYTGELF
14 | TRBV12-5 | ASGPSGLANTGELF
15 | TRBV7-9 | ASSLGGRAGTTSPLH
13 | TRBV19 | ASSMVTGSTDTQY
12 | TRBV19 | ASSIGDSQETQY
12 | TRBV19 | ASSGLAGGNEQF
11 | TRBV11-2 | ASSLAVIDEQY
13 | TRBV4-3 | ASSQTDRATYGYT
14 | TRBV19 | ASSIVAAGGPAGYT
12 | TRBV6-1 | ASSGGGHNTEAF
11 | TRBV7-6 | ASSLRQGTEQY
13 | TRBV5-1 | ASRTAVFSGNTIY
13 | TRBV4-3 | ASSQSYQGGTEAF
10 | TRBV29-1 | SASLGGFEAF
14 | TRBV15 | ATSRDRVGETGELF
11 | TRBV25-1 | ASKGDYNEKLF
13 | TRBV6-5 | ASRSVTSGLYEQY
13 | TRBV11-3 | ASSLVSSEYNEQF
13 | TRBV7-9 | ASSLAWGVSYEQY
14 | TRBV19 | ASSTFQDRGNTEAF